This T cell receptor beta chain was retrieved from a study of blood T cell repertoires in COVID-19. Study-wide background: Material from acute and convalescent COVID-19 was sourced from the United States, Italy and Spain. The cDNA or gDNA used as material had been derived from T cells, B-cell-depleted T cells, or PBMCs.

J lost 6 bases, V lost 1 base, and 13 bases had no gene match. This CDR3 contains 17 residues. Germline values: CDR1 LGHNA, CDR2 YSLEER. As processed by the authors: From reference gene primer amplification, estimates of nucleated cell counts were derived. Using immunoSEQ multiplex PCR, the repertoire was profiled, and TCRdb retains in-frame clones only, with some absent. V and J calls and clone size are copied from that table; D and trimming were computed from the DNA. The repertoire holds approximately 68,000 clones, with about three quarters as singletons. V gene TRBV4-3 combines with J gene TRBJ2-3, with 7 nucleotides matching TRBD2. The receptor was isolated from a human donor in a cohort sampled during active COVID-19. Source material: peripheral blood. CDR3 residues: CASSQVGGEYRPDTQYF. The CDR3 DNA reads as TGCGCCAGCAGCCAAGTGGGAGGGGAGTACCGCCCTGATACGCAGTATTTT.